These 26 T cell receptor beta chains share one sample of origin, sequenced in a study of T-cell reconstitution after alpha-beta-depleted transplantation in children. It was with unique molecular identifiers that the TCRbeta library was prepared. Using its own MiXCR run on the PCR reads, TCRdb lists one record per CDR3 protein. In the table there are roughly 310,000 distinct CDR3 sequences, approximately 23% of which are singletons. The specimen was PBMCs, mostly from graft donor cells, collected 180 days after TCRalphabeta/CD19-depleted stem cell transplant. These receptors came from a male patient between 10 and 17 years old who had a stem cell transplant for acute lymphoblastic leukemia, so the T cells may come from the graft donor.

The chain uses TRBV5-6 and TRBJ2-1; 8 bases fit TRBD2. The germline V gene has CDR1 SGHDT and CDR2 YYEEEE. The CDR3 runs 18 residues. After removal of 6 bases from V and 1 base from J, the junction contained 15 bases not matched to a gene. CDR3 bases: TGTGCCAGCACGGGGGGCAGCGGGAGTTACAGATCCTACAATGAGCAGTTCTTC. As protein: CASTGGSGSYRSYNEQFF.

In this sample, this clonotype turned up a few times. CDR3 residues: CSARARTRLWTTNEKLFF. The CDR3 coding sequence is TGCAGTGCTAGAGCTCGGACACGGCTTTGGACTACTAATGAAAAACTGTTTTTT. The rearrangement links TRBV20-1 to TRBJ1-4; TRBD1 might be the D (5 bases). V lost 1 base and J 2 bases, leaving 20 bases between the germline ends. CDR1 is DFQATT, CDR2 SNEGSKA, per germline (reference sequence). The CDR3 is 18 residues long.

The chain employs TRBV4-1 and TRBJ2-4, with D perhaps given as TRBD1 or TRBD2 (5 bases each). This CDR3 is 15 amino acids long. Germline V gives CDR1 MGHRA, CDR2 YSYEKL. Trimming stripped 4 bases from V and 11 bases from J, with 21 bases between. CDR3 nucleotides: TGCGCCAGCAGCCGACTCCGGGACGGGGCCCGGGTTCAGTACTTC. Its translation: CASSRLRDGARVQYF.

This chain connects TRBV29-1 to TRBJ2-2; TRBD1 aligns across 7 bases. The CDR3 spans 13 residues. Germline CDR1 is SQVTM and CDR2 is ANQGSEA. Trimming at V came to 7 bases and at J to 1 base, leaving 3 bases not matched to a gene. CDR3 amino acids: CSGGQLNTGELFF. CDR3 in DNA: TGCAGCGGGGGACAGCTGAACACCGGGGAGCTGTTTTTT.

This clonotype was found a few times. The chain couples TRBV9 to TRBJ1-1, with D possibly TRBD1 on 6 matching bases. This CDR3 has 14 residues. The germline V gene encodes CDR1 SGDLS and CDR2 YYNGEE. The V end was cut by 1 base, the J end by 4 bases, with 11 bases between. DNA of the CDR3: TGTGCCAGCAGCGTAATGGGGGCTCCCACTGAAGCTTTCTTT. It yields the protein CASSVMGAPTEAFF.

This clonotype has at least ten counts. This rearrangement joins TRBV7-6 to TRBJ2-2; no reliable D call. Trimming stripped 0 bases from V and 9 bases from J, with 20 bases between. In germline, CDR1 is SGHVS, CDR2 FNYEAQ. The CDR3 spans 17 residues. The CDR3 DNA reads TGTGCCAGCAGCTTAGCTCGAAGCGTCAGACTCCACCGGGAGCTGTTTTTT. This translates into CASSLARSVRLHRELFF. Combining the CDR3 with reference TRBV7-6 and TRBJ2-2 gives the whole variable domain GAGVSQSPRYKVTKRGQDVALRCDPISGHVSLYWYRQALGQGPEFLTYFNYEAQQDKSGLPNDRFSAERPEGSISTLTIQRTEQRDSAMYRCASSLARSVRLHRELFFGEGSRLTVL.

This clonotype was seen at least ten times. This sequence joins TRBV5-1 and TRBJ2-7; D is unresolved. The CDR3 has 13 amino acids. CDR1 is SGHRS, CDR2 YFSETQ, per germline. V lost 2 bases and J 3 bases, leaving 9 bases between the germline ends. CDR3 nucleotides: TGCGCCAGCAGCTTCTCGCGCCGCTACGAGCAGTACTTC. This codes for CASSFSRRYEQYF.

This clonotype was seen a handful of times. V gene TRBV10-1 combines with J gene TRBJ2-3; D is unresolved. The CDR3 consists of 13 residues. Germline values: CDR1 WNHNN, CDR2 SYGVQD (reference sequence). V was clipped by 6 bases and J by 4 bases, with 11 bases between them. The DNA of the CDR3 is TGCGCCAGCAGCAACCAAGTGGCAGATACGCAGTATTTT. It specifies CASSNQVADTQYF.

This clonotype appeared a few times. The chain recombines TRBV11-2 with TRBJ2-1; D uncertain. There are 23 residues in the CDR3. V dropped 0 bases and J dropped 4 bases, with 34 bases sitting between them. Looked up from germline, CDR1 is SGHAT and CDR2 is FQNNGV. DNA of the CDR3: TGTGCCAGCAGCTTAGAGGGTCTCGGAAGATCAACGCGGTGGGAAGGTCCATACAATGAGCAGTTCTTC. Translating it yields CASSLEGLGRSTRWEGPYNEQFF.

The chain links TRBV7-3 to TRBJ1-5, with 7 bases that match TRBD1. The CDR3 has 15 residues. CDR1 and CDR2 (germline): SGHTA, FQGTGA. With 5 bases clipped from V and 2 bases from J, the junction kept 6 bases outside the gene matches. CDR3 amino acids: CASSGSQGGNQPQHF. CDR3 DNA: TGTGCCAGCAGCGGGAGCCAGGGGGGCAATCAGCCCCAGCATTTT.

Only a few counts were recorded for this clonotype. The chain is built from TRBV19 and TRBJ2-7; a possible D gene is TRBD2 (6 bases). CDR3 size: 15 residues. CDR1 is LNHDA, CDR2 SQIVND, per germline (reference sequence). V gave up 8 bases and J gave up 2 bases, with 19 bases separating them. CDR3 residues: CASSPAGRRTYEQYF. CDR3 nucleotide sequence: TGTGCCAGTTCCCCGGCGGGGCGGAGGACCTACGAGCAGTACTTC. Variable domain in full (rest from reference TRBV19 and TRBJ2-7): DGGITQSPKYLFRKEGQNVTLSCEQNLNHDAMYWYRQDPGQGLRLIYYSQIVNDFQKGDIAEGYSVSREKKESFPLTVTSAQKNPTAFYLCASSPAGRRTYEQYFGPGTRLTVT.

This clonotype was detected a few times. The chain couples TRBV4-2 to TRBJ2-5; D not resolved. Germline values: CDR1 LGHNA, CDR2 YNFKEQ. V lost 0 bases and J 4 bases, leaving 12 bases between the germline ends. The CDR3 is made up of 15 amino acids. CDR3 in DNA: TGTGCCAGCAGCCAAGAAACGTCGCATGGAGAGACCCAGTACTTC. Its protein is CASSQETSHGETQYF.

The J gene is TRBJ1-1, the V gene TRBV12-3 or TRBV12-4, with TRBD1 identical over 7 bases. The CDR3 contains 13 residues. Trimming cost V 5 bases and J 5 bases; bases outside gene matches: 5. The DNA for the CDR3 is TGTGCCAGCAGTGACAGGGTGTTGACTGAAGCTTTCTTT. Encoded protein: CASSDRVLTEAFF.

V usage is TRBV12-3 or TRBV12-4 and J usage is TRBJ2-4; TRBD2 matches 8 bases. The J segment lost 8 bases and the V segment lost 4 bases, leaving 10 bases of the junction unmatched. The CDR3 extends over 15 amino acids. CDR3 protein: CASSSPPNGRDIQYF. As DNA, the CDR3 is TGTGCCAGCAGTTCCCCCCCCAACGGGAGGGACATTCAGTACTTC.

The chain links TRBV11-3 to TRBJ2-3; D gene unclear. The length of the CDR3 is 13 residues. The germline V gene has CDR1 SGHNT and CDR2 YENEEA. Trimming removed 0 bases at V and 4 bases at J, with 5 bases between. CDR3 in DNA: TGTGCCAGCAGCTTAGATCTAGCAGATACGCAGTATTTT. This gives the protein CASSLDLADTQYF.

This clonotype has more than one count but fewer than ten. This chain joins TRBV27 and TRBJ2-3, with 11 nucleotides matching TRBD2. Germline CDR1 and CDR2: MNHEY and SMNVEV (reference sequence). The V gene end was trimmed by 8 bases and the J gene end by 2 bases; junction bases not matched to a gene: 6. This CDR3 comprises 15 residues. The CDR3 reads CASCDSGRDTDTQYF. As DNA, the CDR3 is TGTGCCAGCTGCGATAGCGGGAGGGACACAGATACGCAGTATTTT.

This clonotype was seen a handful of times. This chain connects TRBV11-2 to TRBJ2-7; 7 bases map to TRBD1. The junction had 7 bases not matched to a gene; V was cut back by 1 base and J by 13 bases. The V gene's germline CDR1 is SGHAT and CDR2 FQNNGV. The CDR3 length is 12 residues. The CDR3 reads CASSLVQGKTYF. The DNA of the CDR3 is TGTGCCAGCAGCTTAGTACAGGGGAAGACTTACTTC.

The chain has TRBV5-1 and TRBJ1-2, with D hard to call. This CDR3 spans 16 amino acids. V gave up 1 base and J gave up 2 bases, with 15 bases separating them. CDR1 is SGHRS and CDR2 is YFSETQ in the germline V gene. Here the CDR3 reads CASSLNRARANYGYTF. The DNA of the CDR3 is TGCGCCAGCAGCTTGAACCGGGCAAGGGCGAACTATGGCTACACCTTC. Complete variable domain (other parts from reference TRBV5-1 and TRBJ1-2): KAGVTQTPRYLIKTRGQQVTLSCSPISGHRSVSWYQQTPGQGLQFLFEYFSETQRNKGNFPGRFSGRQFSNSRSEMNVSTLELGDSALYLCASSLNRARANYGYTFGSGTRLTVV.

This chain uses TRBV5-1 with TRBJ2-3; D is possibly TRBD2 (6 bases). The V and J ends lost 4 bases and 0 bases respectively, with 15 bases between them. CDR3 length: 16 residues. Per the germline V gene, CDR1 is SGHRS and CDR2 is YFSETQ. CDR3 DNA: TGCGCCAGCAGCGTTGACTTTGCGGGAAGCACAGATACGCAGTATTTT. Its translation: CASSVDFAGSTDTQYF.

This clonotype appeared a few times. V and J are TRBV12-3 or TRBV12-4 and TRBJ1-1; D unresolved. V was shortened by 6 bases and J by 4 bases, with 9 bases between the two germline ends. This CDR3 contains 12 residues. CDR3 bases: TGTGCCAGCAGCAGGTATGGCACTGAAGCTTTCTTT. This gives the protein CASSRYGTEAFF.

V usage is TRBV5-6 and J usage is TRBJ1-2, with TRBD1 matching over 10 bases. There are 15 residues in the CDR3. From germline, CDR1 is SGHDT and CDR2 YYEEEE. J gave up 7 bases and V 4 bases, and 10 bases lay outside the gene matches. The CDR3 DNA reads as TGTGCCAGCAGCATAGAGACAGGGGGCGTCTCTGGCTACACCTTC. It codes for CASSIETGGVSGYTF. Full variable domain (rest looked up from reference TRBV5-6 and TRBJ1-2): DAGVTQSPTHLIKTRGQQVTLRCSPKSGHDTVSWYQQALGQGPQFIFQYYEEEERQRGNFPDRFSGHQFPNYSSELNVNALLLGDSALYLCASSIETGGVSGYTFGSGTRLTVV.

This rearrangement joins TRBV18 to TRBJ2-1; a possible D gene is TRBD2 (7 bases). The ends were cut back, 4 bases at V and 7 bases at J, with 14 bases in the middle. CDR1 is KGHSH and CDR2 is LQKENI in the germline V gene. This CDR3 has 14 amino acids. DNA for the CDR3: TGTGCCAGCTCACGTCGAGCGGGACAAAATGAGCAGTTCTTC. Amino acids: CASSRRAGQNEQFF.

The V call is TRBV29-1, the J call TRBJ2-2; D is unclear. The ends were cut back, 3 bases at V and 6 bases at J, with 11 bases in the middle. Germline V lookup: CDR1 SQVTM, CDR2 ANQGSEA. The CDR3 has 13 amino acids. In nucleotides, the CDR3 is TGCAGCGTTGAGCGTCATCCGTCCGGGGAGCTGTTTTTT. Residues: CSVERHPSGELFF.

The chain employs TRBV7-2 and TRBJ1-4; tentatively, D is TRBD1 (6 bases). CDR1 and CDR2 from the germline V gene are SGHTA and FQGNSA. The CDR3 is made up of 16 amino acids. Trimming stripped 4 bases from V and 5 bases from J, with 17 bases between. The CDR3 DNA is TGTGCCAGCAGCTCCCGGGGACACAGGCCCAATGAAAAACTGTTTTTT. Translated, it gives CASSSRGHRPNEKLFF.

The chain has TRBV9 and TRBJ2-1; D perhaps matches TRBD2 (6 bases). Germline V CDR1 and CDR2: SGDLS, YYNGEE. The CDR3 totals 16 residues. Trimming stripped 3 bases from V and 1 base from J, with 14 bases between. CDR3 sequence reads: CASSGPGSGSYNEQFF. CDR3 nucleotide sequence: TGTGCCAGCAGCGGGCCCGGGAGCGGTTCCTACAATGAGCAGTTCTTC.

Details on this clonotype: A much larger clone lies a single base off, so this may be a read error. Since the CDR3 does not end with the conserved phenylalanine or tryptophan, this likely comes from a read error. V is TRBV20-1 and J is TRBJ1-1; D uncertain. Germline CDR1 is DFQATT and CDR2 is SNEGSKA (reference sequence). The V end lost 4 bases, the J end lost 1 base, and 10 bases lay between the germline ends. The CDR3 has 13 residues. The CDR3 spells CSATGLTNTEAFS. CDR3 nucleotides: TGCAGTGCTACCGGACTCACGAACACTGAAGCTTTCTCT.